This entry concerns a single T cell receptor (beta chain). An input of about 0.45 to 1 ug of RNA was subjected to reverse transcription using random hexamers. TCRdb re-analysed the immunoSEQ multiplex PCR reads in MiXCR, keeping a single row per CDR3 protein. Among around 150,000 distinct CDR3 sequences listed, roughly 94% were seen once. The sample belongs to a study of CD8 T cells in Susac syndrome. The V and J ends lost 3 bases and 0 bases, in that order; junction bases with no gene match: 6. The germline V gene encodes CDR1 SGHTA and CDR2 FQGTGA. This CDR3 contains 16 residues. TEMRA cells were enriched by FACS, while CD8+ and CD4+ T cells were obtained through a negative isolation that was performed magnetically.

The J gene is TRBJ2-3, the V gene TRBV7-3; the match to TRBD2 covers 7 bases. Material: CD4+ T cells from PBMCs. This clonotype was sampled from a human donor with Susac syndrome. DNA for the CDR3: TGTGCCAGCAGCTTTTATAGCGGGCTTAGCACAGATACGCAGTATTTT. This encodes CASSFYSGLSTDTQYF.